The next 29 T cell receptor beta chains were all read from a single sample in a study of T-cell memory formation after mild COVID-19. TCRdb fed the 5' RACE reads into MiXCR, producing one record per CDR3 protein. Here the sample spans about 350,000 distinct CDR3 sequences, roughly 15% being singletons. Source material: PBMCs or a T cell subset sorted from them (not recorded which). Source of these receptors: a man aged 18-30 years who had mild COVID-19 (a few samples of this study predate the infection). Cell type and time point are not known.

This clonotype was detected ten times or more. The chain carries TRBV5-1 and TRBJ2-3, with TRBD2 matching 7 bases. The ends lost 2 bases at V and 3 bases at J; junction bases unmatched: 3. This CDR3 comprises 14 residues. CDR1 is SGHRS and CDR2 is YFSETQ in the germline V gene. CDR3 sequence reads: CASSLGTKTDTQYF. In nucleotides, the CDR3 is TGCGCCAGCAGCTTAGGGACTAAAACAGATACGCAGTATTTT.

CDR3 in amino acids: CASSERQGYTGELFF. The CDR3 DNA sequence: TGTGCCAGCAGTGAGAGACAGGGATACACCGGGGAGCTGTTTTTT. The chain is built from TRBV2 and TRBJ2-2; the match to TRBD1 covers 7 bases. CDR1 and CDR2 (germline): SNHLY, FYNNEI. CDR3 size: 15 residues. The ends lost 3 bases at V and 3 bases at J; junction bases unmatched: 4.

The chain links TRBV19 to TRBJ2-1; tentatively, D is TRBD2 (5 bases). The CDR3 runs to 13 residues. Germline V gives CDR1 LNHDA, CDR2 SQIVND (reference sequence). Trimming cost V 6 bases and J 8 bases, with 14 bases left between them. The CDR3, as DNA: TGTGCCAGTAGCCCGGGATCTTTCGATGAGCAGTTCTTC. It translates to CASSPGSFDEQFF.

V is TRBV29-1 and J is TRBJ2-7; tentative D call: TRBD1 (8 bases). Germline CDR1 and CDR2: SQVTM and ANQGSEA. V was clipped by 1 base and J by 7 bases, with 14 bases between them. The CDR3 has 13 residues. The CDR3 here is CSVEVTGGGEQYV. The CDR3 nucleotides read TGCAGCGTTGAAGTTACAGGGGGAGGGGAGCAGTACGTC.

This clonotype was counted only a few times. This rearrangement joins TRBV5-1 to TRBJ2-1, with 10 bases aligning to TRBD2. Germline V CDR1 and CDR2: SGHRS, YFSETQ. Losses at the gene ends were 4 bases for V and 4 bases for J; bases not matched to a gene: 5. CDR3 length equals 15 residues. CDR3 DNA sequence: TGCGCCAGCAGCATAGGACTAGCGGTTTACAATGAGCAGTTCTTC. As protein: CASSIGLAVYNEQFF.

The chain combines TRBV20-1 with TRBJ2-3, with D perhaps assigned TRBD1 or TRBD2 (6 bases each). The germline CDR1 and CDR2 sequences are DFQATT and SNEGSKA (reference sequence). This CDR3 spans 14 amino acids. V was clipped by 5 bases and J by 2 bases, with 14 bases between them. The CDR3 DNA reads as TGCAGTGCTCTATCCCCGGGGGCCACAGATACGCAGTATTTT. Its translation: CSALSPGATDTQYF.

This clonotype has only a few counts. The CDR3 region has the DNA TGTGCCAGCAGTGGGGACAGGGTACCCACCGGGGAGCTGTTTTTT. It is translated as CASSGDRVPTGELFF. This rearrangement joins TRBV27 to TRBJ2-2; TRBD1 matches 9 bases. There are 15 residues in the CDR3. The V gene's germline CDR1 is MNHEY and CDR2 SMNVEV (reference sequence). J was trimmed by 4 bases and V by 5 bases; bases with no gene match: 5.

The chain employs TRBV3-1 and TRBJ2-3; a possible D gene is TRBD2 (7 bases). The CDR3 length is 15 residues. The V end lost 4 bases, the J end lost 0 bases, and 11 bases lay between the germline ends. Germline V gene sequence: CDR1 LGHDT, CDR2 YNNKEL (reference sequence). The CDR3 DNA reads as TGTGCCAGCAGCCCCGGGGGGCTCAGCACAGATACGCAGTATTTT. Amino acid sequence: CASSPGGLSTDTQYF.

This chain links TRBV29-1 with TRBJ2-7; D may be TRBD1 (6 bases). CDR3 size: 13 residues. Germline loops: CDR1 SQVTM, CDR2 ANQGSEA. The V gene lost 2 bases and the J gene lost 12 bases, with 20 bases spanning the gap. CDR3 region: CSVENMGALGRYF. The CDR3 DNA follows: TGCAGCGTTGAAAATATGGGGGCCCTTGGACGGTACTTC.

A few counts support this clonotype. The chain recombines TRBV7-2 with TRBJ1-2, with D possibly TRBD1 on 6 matching bases. Germline CDR1 reads SGHTA; CDR2 reads FQGNSA. The ends were cut back, 5 bases at V and 4 bases at J, with 17 bases in the middle. CDR3 size: 15 residues. This CDR3 is CASSQTPGGFYGYTF. Here the CDR3 DNA reads TGTGCCAGCAGCCAGACCCCGGGGGGCTTCTATGGCTACACCTTC.

In its sample, this clonotype was seen many times. The J gene is TRBJ2-7, the V gene TRBV20-1; D unclear. V gave up 3 bases and J gave up 3 bases, with 12 bases separating them. CDR1 is DFQATT and CDR2 is SNEGSKA in the germline V gene (reference sequence). This CDR3 spans 13 amino acids. The CDR3: CSASTPADYEQYV. CDR3 coding DNA: TGCAGTGCTAGTACTCCAGCCGACTACGAGCAGTACGTC.

This clonotype was recorded at least ten times. This chain links TRBV15 with TRBJ2-5; no firm D call. The germline V and J ends were trimmed by 0 bases and 5 bases, with 10 bases remaining between them. This CDR3 comprises 14 residues. Germline V gene lookup returns CDR1 LNHNV and CDR2 YYDKDF (reference sequence). CDR3 sequence (DNA): TGTGCCACCAGCAGAGATCTCCTCTCGGAGACCCAGTACTTC. Its protein is CATSRDLLSETQYF. Full variable domain (missing parts from reference TRBV15 and TRBJ2-5): DAMVIQNPRYQVTQFGKPVTLSCSQTLNHNVMYWYQQKSSQAPKLLFHYYDKDFNNEADTPDNFQSRRPNTSFCFLDIRSPGLGDTAMYLCATSRDLLSETQYFGPGTRLLVL.

This clonotype has just a few counts. The chain carries TRBV6-5 and TRBJ2-7; maybe TRBD1 (6 bases). The CDR3 consists of 15 residues. V lost 6 bases and J 1 base, leaving 16 bases between the germline ends. CDR1 is MNHEY and CDR2 is SVGAGI in the germline V gene. The CDR3 DNA reads TGTGCCAGCAGCCTAGCAGGGGACGGTTCCTACGAGCAGTACTTC. Protein product: CASSLAGDGSYEQYF.

Ten or more counts support this clonotype. The chain joins TRBV7-6 to TRBJ2-5; D possibly corresponds to TRBD2 (7 bases). Germline V gene data show CDR1 as SGHVS and CDR2 as FNYEAQ. The CDR3 is 15 residues long. Deletions cut 4 bases from V and 4 bases from J, with 16 bases between. CDR3 DNA sequence: TGTGCCAGCAGCTCCCCGGGGGGCTGGGGAGAGACCCAGTACTTC. This translates into CASSSPGGWGETQYF.

The gene calls are TRBV12-3 or TRBV12-4 and TRBJ2-7, with D perhaps matching TRBD1 or TRBD2 (6 bases each). Trimming cost V 6 bases and J 3 bases, with 12 bases left between them. This CDR3 comprises 13 residues. The CDR3 spells CASRWGAGYEQYF. CDR3 coding DNA: TGTGCCAGCAGATGGGGGGCAGGCTACGAGCAGTACTTC.

Details on this clonotype: One end of the junction does not line up with germline, which may come from a read error. This sequence joins TRBV6-5 and TRBJ1-6; possible D gene TRBD1, 5 bases. CDR3 size: 15 residues. CDR1 is MNHEY, CDR2 SVGAGI, per germline. CDR3 in amino acids: CASSRSPRGGSPHHF. In nucleotides, the CDR3 is TGTGCCAGCAGCCGCTCTCCAAGGGGTGGATCACCCCACCACTTT.

The table lists this clonotype with a few counts. The chain employs TRBV19 and TRBJ1-1; D uncertain. Deletions cut 6 bases from V and 8 bases from J, with 13 bases between. Looked up from germline, CDR1 is LNHDA and CDR2 is SQIVND (reference sequence). This CDR3 comprises 12 residues. Here the CDR3 reads CASSIGRVEAFF. The CDR3 region has the DNA TGTGCCAGTAGCATTGGGAGGGTAGAAGCTTTCTTT.

This clonotype was seen a few times. The rearrangement uses TRBV7-9 and TRBJ1-4, with no clear D. Germline CDR1 reads SEHNR; CDR2 reads FQNEAQ (reference sequence). This CDR3 has 12 residues. The V and J ends lost 4 bases and 6 bases respectively, with 6 bases between them. CDR3 nucleotide sequence: TGTGCCAGCAGCTGGAGGGATGAAAAACTGTTTTTT. Its protein is CASSWRDEKLFF.

This clonotype was seen only a few times. The chain recombines TRBV5-4 with TRBJ2-5, with D unresolved. This CDR3 has 12 residues. V lost 4 bases, J lost 3 bases, and 7 bases lay in between. The germline gives CDR1 SGHNT, CDR2 YYREEE (reference sequence). This chain's CDR3 is CASSPAKETQYF. CDR3 DNA sequence: TGTGCCAGCAGCCCCGCTAAAGAGACCCAGTACTTC.

This clonotype was seen a few times. CDR3 protein: CASSLWTAEKLFF. The CDR3 DNA reads TGTGCCAGCAGCTTATGGACAGCCGAAAAACTGTTTTTT. This chain uses TRBV7-2 with TRBJ1-4, with D possibly matching TRBD1 (6 bases). Trimming removed 2 bases at V and 8 bases at J, with 9 bases between. Germline V lookup: CDR1 SGHTA, CDR2 FQGNSA. The CDR3 spans 13 residues.

This chain joins TRBV4-1 and TRBJ2-7, with no clear D. Per the germline V gene, CDR1 is MGHRA and CDR2 is YSYEKL. This CDR3 is built from 14 residues. The germline V and J ends were trimmed by 1 base and 4 bases, with 11 bases remaining between them. The CDR3 DNA is TGCGCCAGCAGCCAAGCCCAGGTTTTTTACGAGCAGTACTTC. Its translation is CASSQAQVFYEQYF.

This sequence joins TRBV12-3 or TRBV12-4 and TRBJ1-5; D unresolved. CDR3 length equals 15 residues. Trimming stripped 3 bases from V and 4 bases from J, with 13 bases between. The CDR3 sequence is CASSFSGPSNQPQHF. CDR3 DNA: TGTGCCAGCAGTTTCTCCGGACCCTCTAATCAGCCCCAGCATTTT.

This clonotype was detected a few times. The chain has TRBV18 and TRBJ2-7; D ambiguous. Trimming stripped 4 bases from V and 6 bases from J, with 13 bases between. The CDR3 covers 13 residues. Germline assignment: CDR1 KGHSH and CDR2 LQKENI. The CDR3 loop reads CASSLARVGEQYF. The CDR3 coding sequence is TGTGCCAGCTCACTGGCCCGGGTTGGCGAGCAGTACTTC.

This clonotype was recorded only once. The chain links TRBV21-1 to TRBJ1-1. TRBV21-1 is recorded as a pseudogene. CDR3 length: 13 amino acids. The CDR3 spells CASSKRVNTEAFF. The CDR3 DNA reads TGTGCCAGCAGCAAGAGGGTGAACACTGAAGCTTTCTTT.

The V and J genes are TRBV6-1 and TRBJ2-1, with TRBD2 matching over 7 bases. Germline assignment: CDR1 MNHNS and CDR2 SASEGT. The CDR3 spans 14 residues. V lost 6 bases and J lost 9; bases outside the gene matches: 11. CDR3 bases: TGTGCCAGCAGCCTTGTAGGGACTACTCGTGAGCAGTTCTTC. This encodes CASSLVGTTREQFF.

There are many counts of this clonotype. The V call is TRBV7-2, the J call TRBJ2-2, with D perhaps assigned TRBD1 or TRBD2 (5 bases each). The CDR3 consists of 15 residues. V was clipped by 7 bases and J by 0 bases, with 12 bases between them. Germline loops: CDR1 SGHTA, CDR2 FQGNSA. The CDR3 reads CASTRDVANTGELFF. Here the CDR3 DNA reads TGTGCCAGCACCAGGGACGTCGCGAACACCGGGGAGCTGTTTTTT. The whole variable domain, remainder taken from reference TRBV7-2 and TRBJ2-2, is GAGVSQSPSNKVTEKGKDVELRCDPISGHTALYWYRQSLGQGLEFLIYFQGNSAPDKSGLPSDRFSAERTGGSVSTLTIQRTQQEDSAVYLCASTRDVANTGELFFGEGSRLTVL.

This chain connects TRBV7-8 to TRBJ1-2, with D maybe TRBD1 (5 bases). The CDR3 length is 13 residues. From germline, CDR1 is SGHVS and CDR2 FQNEAQ. With 4 bases removed from V and 6 bases from J, the gap between germline ends came to 12 bases. The CDR3 nucleotides read TGTGCCAGCAGCTCCCTAGGAGGGGATGGCTACACCTTC. Its protein product is CASSSLGGDGYTF.

This clonotype was counted a few times. V usage is TRBV28 and J usage is TRBJ2-7; TRBD2 is a possible D gene (6 bases). There are 15 residues in the CDR3. CDR1 is MDHEN, CDR2 SYDVKM, per germline. V was trimmed by 7 bases and J by 3 bases, leaving 19 bases between them. DNA of the CDR3: TGTGCCAGCACCTCGGGCGGGGCTGAGGGCTACGAGCAGTACTTC. As protein: CASTSGGAEGYEQYF.

The sample holds many counts of this clonotype. The CDR3 loop is CASSLRQGSGEKLFF. CDR3 bases: TGTGCCAGCAGCCTAAGGCAGGGGAGTGGTGAAAAACTGTTTTTT. The rearrangement links TRBV12-3 or TRBV12-4 to TRBJ1-4, with a tentative D call TRBD1 (6 bases). V gave up 6 bases and J gave up 7 bases, with 18 bases separating them. The CDR3 has 15 residues.